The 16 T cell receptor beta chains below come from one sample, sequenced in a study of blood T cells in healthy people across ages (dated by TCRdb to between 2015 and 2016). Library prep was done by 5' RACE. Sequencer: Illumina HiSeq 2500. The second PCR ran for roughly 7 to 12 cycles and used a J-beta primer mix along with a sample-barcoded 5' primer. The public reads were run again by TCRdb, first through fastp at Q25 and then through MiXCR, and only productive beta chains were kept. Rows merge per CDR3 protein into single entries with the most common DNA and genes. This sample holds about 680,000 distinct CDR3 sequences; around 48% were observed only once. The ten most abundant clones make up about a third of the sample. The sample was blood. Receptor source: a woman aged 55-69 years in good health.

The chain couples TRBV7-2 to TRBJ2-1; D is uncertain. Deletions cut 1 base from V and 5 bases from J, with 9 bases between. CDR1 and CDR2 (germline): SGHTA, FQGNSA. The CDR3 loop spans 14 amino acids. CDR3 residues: CASSLGPENNEQFF. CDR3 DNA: TGTGCCAGCAGCTTAGGCCCTGAAAACAATGAGCAGTTCTTC. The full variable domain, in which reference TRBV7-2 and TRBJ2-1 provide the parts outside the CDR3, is GAGVSQSPSNKVTEKGKDVELRCDPISGHTALYWYRQSLGQGLEFLIYFQGNSAPDKSGLPSDRFSAERTGGSVSTLTIQRTQQEDSAVYLCASSLGPENNEQFFGPGTRLTVL.

CDR3 in amino acids: CASSFVSTAETQYF. Here the CDR3 DNA reads TGTGCCAGCAGCTTTGTGTCCACGGCGGAGACCCAGTACTTC. This chain links TRBV7-2 with TRBJ2-5; D ambiguous. The CDR3 has 14 amino acids. V shed 3 bases and J shed 5 bases, with 13 bases lying between them. Germline values: CDR1 SGHTA, CDR2 FQGNSA. The full variable domain, with the rest looked up from reference TRBV7-2 and TRBJ2-5, is GAGVSQSPSNKVTEKGKDVELRCDPISGHTALYWYRQSLGQGLEFLIYFQGNSAPDKSGLPSDRFSAERTGGSVSTLTIQRTQQEDSAVYLCASSFVSTAETQYFGPGTRLLVL.

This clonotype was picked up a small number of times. CDR3 DNA sequence: TGTGCCAGCAGGCGAACTAGCGTTTCCTACAATGAGCAGTTCTTC. Its translation is CASRRTSVSYNEQFF. The chain joins TRBV7-2 to TRBJ2-1, with 7 bases aligning to TRBD2. V shed 6 bases and J 1 base; nucleotides not matched to a gene: 6. The CDR3 has 15 residues. Germline lookup yields CDR1 SGHTA and CDR2 FQGNSA.

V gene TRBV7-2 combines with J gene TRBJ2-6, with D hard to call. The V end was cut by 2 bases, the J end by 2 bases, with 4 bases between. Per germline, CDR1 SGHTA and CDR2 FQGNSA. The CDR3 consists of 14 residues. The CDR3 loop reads CASSLIAGANVLTF. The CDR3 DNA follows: TGTGCCAGCAGCTTAATCGCTGGGGCCAACGTCCTGACTTTC.

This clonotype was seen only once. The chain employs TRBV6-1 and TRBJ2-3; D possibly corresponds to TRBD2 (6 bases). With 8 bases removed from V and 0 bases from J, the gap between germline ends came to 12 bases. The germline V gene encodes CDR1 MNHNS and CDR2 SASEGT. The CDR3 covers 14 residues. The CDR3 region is CASGLTVSTDTQYF. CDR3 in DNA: TGTGCCAGCGGACTAACAGTGAGCACAGATACGCAGTATTTT.

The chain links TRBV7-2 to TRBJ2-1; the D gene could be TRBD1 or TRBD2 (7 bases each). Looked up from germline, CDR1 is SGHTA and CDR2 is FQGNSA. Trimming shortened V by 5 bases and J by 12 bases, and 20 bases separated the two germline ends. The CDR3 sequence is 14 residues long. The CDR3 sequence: CASSPKGGRGGQFF. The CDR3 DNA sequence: TGTGCCAGCAGCCCCAAGGGGGGCAGGGGGGGGCAGTTCTTC.

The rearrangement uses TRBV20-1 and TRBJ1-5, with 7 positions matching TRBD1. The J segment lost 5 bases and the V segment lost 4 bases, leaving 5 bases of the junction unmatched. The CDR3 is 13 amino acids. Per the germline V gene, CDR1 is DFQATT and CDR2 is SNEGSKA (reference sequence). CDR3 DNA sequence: TGCAGTGCTACCGACAGGGCCGATCAGCCCCAGCATTTT. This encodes CSATDRADQPQHF.

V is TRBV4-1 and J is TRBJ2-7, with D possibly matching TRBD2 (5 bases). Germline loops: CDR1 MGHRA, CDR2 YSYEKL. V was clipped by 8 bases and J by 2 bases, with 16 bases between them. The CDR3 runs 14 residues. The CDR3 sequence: CASSPVGETYEQYF. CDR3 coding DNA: TGCGCCAGCTCCCCGGTGGGAGAGACCTACGAGCAGTACTTC.

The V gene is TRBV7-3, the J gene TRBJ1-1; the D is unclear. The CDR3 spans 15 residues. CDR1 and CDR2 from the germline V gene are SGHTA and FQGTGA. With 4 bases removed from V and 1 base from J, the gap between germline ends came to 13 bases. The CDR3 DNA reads TGTGCCAGCAGCTCCAGGACGGCTTCGAACACTGAAGCTTTCTTT. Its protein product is CASSSRTASNTEAFF.

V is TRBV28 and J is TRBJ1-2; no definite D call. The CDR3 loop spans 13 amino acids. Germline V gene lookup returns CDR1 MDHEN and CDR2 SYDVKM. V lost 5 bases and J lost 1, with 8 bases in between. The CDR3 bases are TGTGCCAGCAGTACACAGCGTAACTATGGCTACACCTTC. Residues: CASSTQRNYGYTF.

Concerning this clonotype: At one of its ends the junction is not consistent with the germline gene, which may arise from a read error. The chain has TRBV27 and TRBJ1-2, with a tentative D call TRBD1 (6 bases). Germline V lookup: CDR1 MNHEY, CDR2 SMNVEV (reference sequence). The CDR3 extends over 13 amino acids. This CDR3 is CAGSGGPLDGYTF. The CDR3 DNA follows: TGTGCCGGCAGTGGGGGCCCACTGGATGGCTACACCTTC.

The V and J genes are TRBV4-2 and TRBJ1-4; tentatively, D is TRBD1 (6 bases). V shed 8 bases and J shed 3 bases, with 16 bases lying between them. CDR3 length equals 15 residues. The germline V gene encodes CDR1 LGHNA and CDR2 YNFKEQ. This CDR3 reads CASRDRRQANEKLFF. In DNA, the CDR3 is TGTGCCAGCCGAGACAGGAGGCAAGCTAATGAAAAACTGTTTTTT.

The CDR3 spells CASSLEGLAGGTDTQYF. In DNA form, the CDR3 reads TGTGCCAGCAGCTTAGAGGGACTAGCGGGAGGCACAGATACGCAGTATTTT. The chain links TRBV11-2 to TRBJ2-3; 14 bases fit TRBD2. Trimming at V came to 0 bases and at J to 1 base, leaving 0 bases not matched to a gene. The CDR3 length is 17 residues. Per germline, CDR1 SGHAT and CDR2 FQNNGV.

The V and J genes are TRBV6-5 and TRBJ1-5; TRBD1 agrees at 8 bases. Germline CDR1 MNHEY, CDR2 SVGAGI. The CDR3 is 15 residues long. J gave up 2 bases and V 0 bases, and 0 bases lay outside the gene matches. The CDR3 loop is CASSYSTGGNQPQHF. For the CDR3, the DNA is TGTGCCAGCAGTTACTCGACAGGGGGCAATCAGCCCCAGCATTTT.

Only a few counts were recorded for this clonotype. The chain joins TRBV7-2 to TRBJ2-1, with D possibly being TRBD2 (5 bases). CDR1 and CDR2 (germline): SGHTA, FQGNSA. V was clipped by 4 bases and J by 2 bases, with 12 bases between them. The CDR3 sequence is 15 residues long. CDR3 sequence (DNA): TGTGCCAGCAGCTACCAGCGGAGCGCCTACAATGAGCAGTTCTTC. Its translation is CASSYQRSAYNEQFF.

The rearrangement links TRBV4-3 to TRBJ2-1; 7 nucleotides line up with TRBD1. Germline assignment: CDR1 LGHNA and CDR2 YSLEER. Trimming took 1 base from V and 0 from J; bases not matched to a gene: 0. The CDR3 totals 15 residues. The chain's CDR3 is CASSQGTGSYNEQFF. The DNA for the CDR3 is TGCGCCAGCAGCCAAGGGACAGGCTCCTACAATGAGCAGTTCTTC.